The 27 T cell receptor beta chains reported below all come from one sample, sequenced in a study of metastatic and nonmetastatic thyroid tumors. Each patient came to thyroid surgery without any prior treatment (of any kind). TCRdb reanalyzed the PCR reads via MiXCR. Of around 29,000 clones in the sample, about 24% were seen once. The material sequenced was blood. The receptors were sampled from a female donor with papillary thyroid cancer or a benign thyroid nodule (not recorded which). Some clones in this sample may be carry-over from other donors' samples.

This clone was observed a few times. This rearrangement joins TRBV12-3 or TRBV12-4 to TRBJ1-5, with D possibly being TRBD1 (5 bases). The CDR3 is 15 amino acids. V lost 3 bases, J lost 1 base, and 10 bases lay in between. The DNA of the CDR3 is TGTGCCAGCAGTTTGGGCAGGGCAAGCAATCAGCCCCAGCATTTT. Residues: CASSLGRASNQPQHF.

This clone was observed once. The rearrangement uses TRBV3-1 and TRBJ2-1; no clear D gene. The CDR3 contains 14 residues. The ends were cut back, 0 bases at V and 2 bases at J, with 5 bases in the middle. Germline V gene lookup returns CDR1 LGHDT and CDR2 YNNKEL (reference sequence). The CDR3 region has the DNA TGTGCCAGCAGCCAAGACCGGGCCTACAATGAGCAGTTCTTC. It codes for CASSQDRAYNEQFF.

This clone occurred many times. This chain connects TRBV9 to TRBJ2-7; D assignment may be TRBD1 or TRBD2 (6 bases each). V was trimmed by 0 bases and J by 11 bases, leaving 12 bases between them. CDR1 is SGDLS and CDR2 is YYNGEE in the germline V gene. This CDR3 comprises 12 residues. CDR3 protein: CASSVVSRGEYF. In nucleotides, the CDR3 is TGTGCCAGCAGCGTAGTTTCGAGGGGGGAGTACTTC.

V usage is TRBV30 and J usage is TRBJ1-1; D is ambiguous. CDR3 length: 12 residues. Trimming shortened V by 0 bases and J by 6 bases, and 8 bases separated the two germline ends. The germline V gene encodes CDR1 GTSNPN and CDR2 SVGIG (reference sequence). The CDR3 region is CAWSVLGSEAFF. The CDR3 bases are TGTGCCTGGAGTGTACTAGGTTCTGAAGCTTTCTTT.

In its sample, this clone is medium-sized. The CDR3, as DNA: TGTGCCAGCAGCTCCGGACTTGAGCAGTACTTC. It encodes CASSSGLEQYF. The rearrangement uses TRBV7-6 and TRBJ2-7, with a possible D match to TRBD2 (5 bases). This CDR3 has 11 amino acids. The V gene's germline CDR1 is SGHVS and CDR2 FNYEAQ. V shed 4 bases and J shed 7 bases, with 8 bases lying between them.

This clone was observed many times. The chain combines TRBV7-2 with TRBJ2-7, with 7 bases lining up with TRBD2. V shed 2 bases and J 3 bases; nucleotides not matched to a gene: 7. This CDR3 region has 15 residues. From germline, CDR1 is SGHTA and CDR2 FQGNSA. CDR3: CASSLQWEGDYEQYF. DNA for the CDR3: TGTGCCAGCAGCTTACAGTGGGAGGGCGACTACGAGCAGTACTTC.

This clone has a count of ten or more. V gene TRBV10-2 combines with J gene TRBJ1-1; 7 bases line up with TRBD1. The V segment lost 0 bases and the J segment 11 bases; nucleotides outside the gene matches: 9. Germline V lookup: CDR1 WSHSY, CDR2 SAAADI. The CDR3 totals 14 residues. This CDR3 is CASSESNRGVEAFF. The CDR3 bases are TGCGCCAGCAGTGAGTCCAACAGGGGAGTAGAGGCTTTCTTT.

At least ten counts were recorded for this clone. The V gene is TRBV7-2, the J gene TRBJ2-2, with 10 bases lining up with TRBD1. The germline V gene has CDR1 SGHTA and CDR2 FQGNSA. The CDR3 has 15 amino acids. Unmatched junction bases numbered 9, after V lost 5 bases and J lost 9 bases. The CDR3 sequence is CASSGDRGPHRELFF. The CDR3 coding sequence is TGTGCCAGCAGCGGAGACAGGGGGCCCCACCGGGAGCTGTTTTTT.

The rearrangement joins TRBV3-1 to TRBJ2-7; perhaps TRBD2 as D (6 bases). Germline V gene sequence: CDR1 LGHDT, CDR2 YNNKEL (reference sequence). CDR3 length: 14 residues. The V end was cut by 1 base, the J end by 3 bases, with 10 bases between. This chain's CDR3 is CASSQAAGFYEQYF. The CDR3 DNA follows: TGTGCCAGCAGCCAAGCGGCGGGATTCTACGAGCAGTACTTC.

This clone was counted ten times or more. The chain recombines TRBV6-4 with TRBJ2-1; D is unclear. V dropped 2 bases and J dropped 7 bases, with 18 bases sitting between them. Per the germline V gene, CDR1 is MRHNA and CDR2 is SNTAGT. This CDR3 is 16 amino acids long. In nucleotides, the CDR3 is TGTGCCAGCAGTGACACCGACTTAAAAACTGTTAATGAGCAGTTCTTC. Its translation: CASSDTDLKTVNEQFF.

This clone was recorded at least ten times. This sequence joins TRBV27 and TRBJ1-5; D is unclear. CDR1 and CDR2 (germline): MNHEY, SMNVEV (reference sequence). Deletions cut 5 bases from V and 4 bases from J, with 6 bases between. The CDR3 has 12 amino acids. CDR3 protein: CASSRQNQPQHF. CDR3 in DNA: TGTGCCAGCAGTCGTCAGAATCAGCCCCAGCATTTT.

There are many counts of this clone. The V gene is TRBV9, the J gene TRBJ2-3, with D maybe TRBD1 (6 bases). This CDR3 has 15 amino acids. Germline-derived CDR1 and CDR2 are SGDLS and YYNGEE. V was cut by 1 base and J by 0 bases, with 9 bases left in between. For the CDR3, the DNA is TGTGCCAGCAGCGTAATGGGGGCTAGCACAGATACGCAGTATTTT. Its translation: CASSVMGASTDTQYF.

This chain links TRBV5-1 with TRBJ2-4; possible D gene TRBD1, 5 bases. The better agreement between TRBJ2-5 and the DNA end casts doubt on the J call. The CDR3 extends over 14 amino acids. The germline CDR1 and CDR2 sequences are SGHRS and YFSETQ. The CDR3 DNA follows: TGCGCCAGCAGCTTGGACGGCAGGGAAGAGACCCAGTACTTC. Its translation: CASSLDGREETQYF.

The table lists this clone with many counts. V gene TRBV6-1 combines with J gene TRBJ1-5; possibly TRBD1 for D (5 bases). Germline V gene data show CDR1 as MNHNS and CDR2 as SASEGT. The CDR3 totals 15 residues. Trimming shortened V by 1 base and J by 7 bases, and 14 bases separated the two germline ends. DNA of the CDR3: TGTGCCAGCAGTGAAGTAGGGGCGGCTGGCCAGCCCCAGCATTTT. It is translated as CASSEVGAAGQPQHF.

This clone was found a few times. The chain links TRBV27 to TRBJ1-2, with D possibly matching TRBD1 (5 bases). This CDR3 comprises 12 residues. In germline, CDR1 is MNHEY, CDR2 SMNVEV (reference sequence). V shed 6 bases and J shed 8 bases, with 13 bases lying between them. CDR3 loop: CASRDGGSGYTF. The CDR3 nucleotides are TGTGCCAGCAGGGATGGGGGTAGCGGCTACACCTTC.

This clone has a count of ten or more. The chain uses TRBV4-2 and TRBJ2-3; weak D call: TRBD2 (6 bases). V gave up 1 base and J gave up 5 bases, with 13 bases separating them. Germline V lookup: CDR1 LGHNA, CDR2 YNFKEQ. CDR3 length: 15 residues. The CDR3 DNA sequence: TGTGCCAGCAGCCAAGTAGAGAGGGGACTAGATACGCAGTATTTT. This codes for CASSQVERGLDTQYF.

This clone was counted ten times or more. J is TRBJ1-1 and V is TRBV29-1, with a weak D call TRBD1 (6 bases). Deletions cut 6 bases from V and 5 bases from J, with 13 bases between. The CDR3 spans 12 residues. The germline V gene encodes CDR1 SQVTM and CDR2 ANQGSEA. The CDR3 DNA reads TGCAGCGTGATACAGGGAGGGACTGAAGCTTTCTTT. As protein: CSVIQGGTEAFF.

This clone was picked up many times. The J gene is TRBJ1-4, the V gene TRBV7-2, with D tentatively TRBD1 (5 bases). The V end lost 3 bases, the J end lost 8 bases, and 19 bases lay between the germline ends. This CDR3 comprises 16 residues. Germline V gene sequence: CDR1 SGHTA, CDR2 FQGNSA. The CDR3 coding sequence is TGTGCCAGCAGCTTCGCCCCGGGACTCGGACGGGAAAAACTGTTTTTT. As protein: CASSFAPGLGREKLFF.

V gene TRBV2 combines with J gene TRBJ1-6; D unresolved. CDR1 is SNHLY and CDR2 is FYNNEI in the germline V gene. Trimming took 7 bases from V and 7 from J, leaving 11 bases between them. The CDR3 extends over 13 amino acids. CDR3 sequence reads: CASMWTENSPLHF. CDR3 sequence (DNA): TGTGCCAGCATGTGGACGGAAAATTCACCCCTCCACTTT.

The V and J genes are TRBV5-1 and TRBJ2-3, with D perhaps matching TRBD1 or TRBD2 (6 bases each). Trimming stripped 4 bases from V and 3 bases from J, with 12 bases between. Germline lookup yields CDR1 SGHRS and CDR2 YFSETQ. This CDR3 is 14 amino acids long. CDR3 region: CASSPGGLTDTQYF. CDR3 nucleotide sequence: TGCGCCAGCAGCCCCGGGGGCTTGACAGATACGCAGTATTTT.

The chain has TRBV24-1 and TRBJ2-5; D call uncertain. In germline, CDR1 is KGHDR, CDR2 SFDVKD. V was trimmed by 2 bases and J by 1 base, leaving 10 bases between them. The CDR3 spans 15 residues. The CDR3 DNA reads as TGTGCCACCAGTGATTCCCGAACCCTCCAAGAGACCCAGTACTTC. This translates into CATSDSRTLQETQYF.

The sample holds a few counts of this clone. This chain uses TRBV6-1 with TRBJ2-7, with 7 bases fitting TRBD1. Trimming cost V 8 bases and J 4 bases; bases outside gene matches: 11. The CDR3 runs 14 residues. The V gene's germline CDR1 is MNHNS and CDR2 SASEGT. The CDR3 loop reads CASGVGGGLYEQYF. The CDR3 DNA follows: TGTGCCAGCGGGGTAGGGGGCGGATTGTACGAGCAGTACTTC.

In this sample, this clone turned up many times. This chain joins TRBV7-2 and TRBJ2-1; TRBD2 is a possible D gene (6 bases). Germline V CDR1 and CDR2: SGHTA, FQGNSA. V dropped 4 bases and J dropped 4 bases, with 17 bases sitting between them. This CDR3 spans 16 amino acids. CDR3 bases: TGTGCCAGCAGCTCATCAGTTAGCGGCACTTACAATGAGCAGTTCTTC. Amino acid sequence: CASSSSVSGTYNEQFF. The complete variable domain, with remaining parts taken from reference TRBV7-2 and TRBJ2-1, reads GAGVSQSPSNKVTEKGKDVELRCDPISGHTALYWYRQSLGQGLEFLIYFQGNSAPDKSGLPSDRFSAERTGGSVSTLTIQRTQQEDSAVYLCASSSSVSGTYNEQFFGPGTRLTVL.

Comment on this clone: The junction shows a germline mismatch at one end, possibly a read error. The sample has other DNA sequences that encode this CDR3 too. This chain links TRBV28 with TRBJ2-4; no clear D. Germline CDR1 MDHEN, CDR2 SYDVKM. This CDR3 has 18 residues. This chain's CDR3 is CASSGSHPLLLSKNIQYF. The CDR3 nucleotides are TGTGCAAGCAGTGGCAGTCACCCGCTGCTACTATCCAAAAACATTCAGTACTTC.

There are a few counts of this clone. The chain combines TRBV2 with TRBJ2-3, with D unresolved. Per the germline V gene, CDR1 is SNHLY and CDR2 is FYNNEI. V gave up 3 bases and J gave up 2 bases, with 6 bases separating them. CDR3 length: 13 residues. The DNA of the CDR3 is TGTGCCAGCAGTGACTCTGTCACAGATACGCAGTATTTT. This codes for CASSDSVTDTQYF.

CDR3 region: CSARQIAGGTDTQYF. In nucleotides, the CDR3 is TGCAGTGCTAGACAAATAGCGGGAGGGACGGATACGCAGTATTTT. This chain links TRBV20-1 with TRBJ2-3; 11 bases are shared with TRBD2. The CDR3 length is 15 residues. Trimming removed 2 bases from V and 6 bases from J; junction bases left unmatched: 7. The germline gives CDR1 DFQATT, CDR2 SNEGSKA (reference sequence).

This clone was observed many times. The V gene is TRBV15, the J gene TRBJ2-4; 9 bases line up with TRBD1. V shed 1 base, J shed 6 bases, and the junction held 1 base outside the gene matches. This CDR3 is built from 14 residues. CDR1 is LNHNV and CDR2 is YYDKDF in the germline V gene (reference sequence). The CDR3: CATSRGTGANIQYF. For the CDR3, the DNA is TGTGCCACCAGCAGAGGGACAGGGGCAAACATTCAGTACTTC.